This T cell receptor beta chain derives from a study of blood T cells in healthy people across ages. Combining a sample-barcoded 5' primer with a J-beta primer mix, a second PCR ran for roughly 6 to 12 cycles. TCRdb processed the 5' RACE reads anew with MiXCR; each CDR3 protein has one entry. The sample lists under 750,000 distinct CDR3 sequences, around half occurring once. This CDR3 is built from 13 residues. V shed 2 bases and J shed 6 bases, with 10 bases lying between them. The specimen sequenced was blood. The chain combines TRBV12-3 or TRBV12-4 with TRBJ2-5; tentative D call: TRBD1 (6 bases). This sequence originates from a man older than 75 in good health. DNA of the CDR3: TGTGCCAGCAGTTTACAGGGGAAAAAGACCCAGTACTTC. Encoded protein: CASSLQGKKTQYF.